The clone carrying this T cell receptor (beta chain) appeared many times. This record belongs to a study of T cells in Graves' hyperthyroidism and ophthalmopathy. This CDR3 contains 13 residues. Germline values: CDR1 DFQATT, CDR2 SNEGSKA (reference sequence). The V end lost 2 bases, the J end lost 7 bases, and 14 bases lay between the germline ends. Amplification of TCR beta CDR3 regions used RNA as the template. First-round RT-PCR of the TCR CDR3 relied on the HTBI primer set. TCRdb reprocessed the multiplex PCR reads with MiXCR, giving one entry per CDR3 protein. Here the sample spans around 520,000 distinct CDR3 sequences, around 15% being singletons.

This clonotype was sampled from a middle-aged woman with Graves' hyperthyroidism. V gene TRBV20-1 combines with J gene TRBJ1-1, with a weak D call TRBD1 (5 bases). Sample: blood. CDR3 nucleotides: TGCAGTGCTAGATCGAGGGGTTCTGGTGAAGCTTTCTTT. Amino acids: CSARSRGSGEAFF.